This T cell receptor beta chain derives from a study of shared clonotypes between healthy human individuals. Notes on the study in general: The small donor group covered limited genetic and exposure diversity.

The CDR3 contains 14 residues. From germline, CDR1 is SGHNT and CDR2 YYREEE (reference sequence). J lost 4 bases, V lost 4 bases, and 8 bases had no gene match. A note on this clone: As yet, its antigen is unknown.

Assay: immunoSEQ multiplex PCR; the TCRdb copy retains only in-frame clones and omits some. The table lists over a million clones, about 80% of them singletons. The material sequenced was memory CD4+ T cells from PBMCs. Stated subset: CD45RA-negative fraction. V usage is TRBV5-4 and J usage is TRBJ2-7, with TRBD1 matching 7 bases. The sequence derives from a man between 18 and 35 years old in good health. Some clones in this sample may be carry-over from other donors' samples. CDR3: CASSPDRTYYEQYF. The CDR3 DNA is TGTGCCAGCAGCCCGGACAGGACATATTACGAGCAGTACTTC.